This T cell receptor beta chain was sequenced in a study of breast tumors, draining lymph nodes, adjacent tissues. Study-wide results and caveats: Tumor T cell lymph node origin was a supported hypothesis, not proven. Compared with lymph nodes, tumors were less diverse; compared with nontumor tissue, more.

The lymph nodes were axillary draining lymph nodes from breast cancer patients. This CDR3 is 16 amino acids long. The trim removed 3 bases at V and 2 bases at J, leaving 6 bases unmatched. Germline V lookup: CDR1 DFQATT, CDR2 SNEGSKA (reference sequence). This clonotype has a count of ten or more. Its antigen is undetermined. In TCRdb, the multiplex PCR reads were re-called with MiXCR into one record per CDR3 protein. The sample includes 150,000 to 200,000 distinct CDR3 sequences, around a third seen only once; the top ten take around 4%. The chain links TRBV20-1 to TRBJ2-7; 14 positions match TRBD2. Sequencing was performed on axillary lymph node tissue. This clonotype originated in a female donor with breast cancer. Some clones in this sample may be carry-over from other donors' samples. Written as DNA, the CDR3 is TGCAGTGCTAGTGTCGCGACTAGCGGGAGGGCCTACGAGCAGTACTTC. The encoded protein is CSASVATSGRAYEQYF.